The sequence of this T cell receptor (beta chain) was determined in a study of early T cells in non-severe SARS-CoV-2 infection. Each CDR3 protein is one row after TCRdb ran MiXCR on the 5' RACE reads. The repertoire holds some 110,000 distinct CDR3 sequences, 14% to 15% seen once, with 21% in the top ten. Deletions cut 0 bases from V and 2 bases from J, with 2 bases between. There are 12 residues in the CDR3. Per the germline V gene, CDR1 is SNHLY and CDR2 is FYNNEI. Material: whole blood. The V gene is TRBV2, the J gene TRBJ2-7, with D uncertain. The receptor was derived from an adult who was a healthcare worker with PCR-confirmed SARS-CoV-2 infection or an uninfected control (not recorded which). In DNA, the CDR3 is TGTGCCAGCAGTGAAGCGCCCTACGAGCAGTACTTC. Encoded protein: CASSEAPYEQYF.